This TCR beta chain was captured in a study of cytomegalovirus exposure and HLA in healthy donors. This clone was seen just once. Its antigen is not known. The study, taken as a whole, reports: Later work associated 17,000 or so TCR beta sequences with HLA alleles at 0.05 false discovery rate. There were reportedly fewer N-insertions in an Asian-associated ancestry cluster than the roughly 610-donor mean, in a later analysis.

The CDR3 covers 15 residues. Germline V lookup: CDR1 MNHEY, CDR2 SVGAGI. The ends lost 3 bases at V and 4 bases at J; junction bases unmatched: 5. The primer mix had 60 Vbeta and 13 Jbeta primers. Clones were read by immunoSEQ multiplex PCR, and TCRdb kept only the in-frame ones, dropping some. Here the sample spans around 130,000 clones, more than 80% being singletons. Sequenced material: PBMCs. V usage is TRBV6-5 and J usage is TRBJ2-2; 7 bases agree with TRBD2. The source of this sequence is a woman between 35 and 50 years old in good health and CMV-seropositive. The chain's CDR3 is CASSYAGVRTGELFF. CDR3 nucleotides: TGTGCCAGCAGTTATGCGGGAGTTCGCACCGGGGAGCTGTTTTTT.